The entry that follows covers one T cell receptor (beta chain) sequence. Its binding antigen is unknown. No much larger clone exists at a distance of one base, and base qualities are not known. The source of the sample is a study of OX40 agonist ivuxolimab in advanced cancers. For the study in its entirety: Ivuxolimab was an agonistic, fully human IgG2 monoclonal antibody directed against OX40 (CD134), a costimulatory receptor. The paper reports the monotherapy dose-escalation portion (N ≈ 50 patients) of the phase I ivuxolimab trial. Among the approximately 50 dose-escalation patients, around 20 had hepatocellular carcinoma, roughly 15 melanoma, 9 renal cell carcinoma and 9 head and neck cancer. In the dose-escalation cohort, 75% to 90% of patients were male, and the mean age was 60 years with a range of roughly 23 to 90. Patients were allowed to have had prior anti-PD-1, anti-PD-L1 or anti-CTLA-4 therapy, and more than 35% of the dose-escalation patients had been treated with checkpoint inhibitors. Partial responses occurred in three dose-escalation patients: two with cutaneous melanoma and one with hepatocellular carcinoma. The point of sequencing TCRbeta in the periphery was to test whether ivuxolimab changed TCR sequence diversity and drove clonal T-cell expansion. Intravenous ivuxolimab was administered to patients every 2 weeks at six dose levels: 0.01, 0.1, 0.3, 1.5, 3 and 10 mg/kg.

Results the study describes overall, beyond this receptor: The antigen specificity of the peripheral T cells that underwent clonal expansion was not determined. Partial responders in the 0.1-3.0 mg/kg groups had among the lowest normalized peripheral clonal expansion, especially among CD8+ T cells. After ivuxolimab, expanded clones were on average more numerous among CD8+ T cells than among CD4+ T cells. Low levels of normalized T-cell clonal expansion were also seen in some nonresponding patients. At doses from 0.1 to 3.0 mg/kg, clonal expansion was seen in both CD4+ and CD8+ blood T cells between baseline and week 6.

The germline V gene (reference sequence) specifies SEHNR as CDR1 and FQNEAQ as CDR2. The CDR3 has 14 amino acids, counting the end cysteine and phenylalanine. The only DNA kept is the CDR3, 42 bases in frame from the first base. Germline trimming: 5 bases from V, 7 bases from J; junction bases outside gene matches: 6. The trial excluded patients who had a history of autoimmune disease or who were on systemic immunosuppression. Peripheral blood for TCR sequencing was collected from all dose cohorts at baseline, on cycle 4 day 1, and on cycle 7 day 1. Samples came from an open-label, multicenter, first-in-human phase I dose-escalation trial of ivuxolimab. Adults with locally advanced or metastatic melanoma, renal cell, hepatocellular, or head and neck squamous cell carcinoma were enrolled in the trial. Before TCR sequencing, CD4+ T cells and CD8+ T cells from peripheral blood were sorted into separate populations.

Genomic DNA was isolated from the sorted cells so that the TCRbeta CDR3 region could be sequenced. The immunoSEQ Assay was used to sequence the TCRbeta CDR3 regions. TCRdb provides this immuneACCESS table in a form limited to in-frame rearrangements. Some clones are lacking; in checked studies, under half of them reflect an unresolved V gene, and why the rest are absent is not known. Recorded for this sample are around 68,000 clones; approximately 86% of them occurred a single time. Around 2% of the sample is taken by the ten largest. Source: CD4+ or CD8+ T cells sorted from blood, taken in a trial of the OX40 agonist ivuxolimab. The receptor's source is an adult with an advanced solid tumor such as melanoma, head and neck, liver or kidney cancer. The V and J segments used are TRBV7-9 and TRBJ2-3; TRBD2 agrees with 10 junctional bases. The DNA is TGTGCCAGCAGCAGCAGCGGGGGGGCGAATACGCAGTATTTT. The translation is CASSSSGGANTQYF. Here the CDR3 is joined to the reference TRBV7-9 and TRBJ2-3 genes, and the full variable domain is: DTGVSQNPRHKITKRGQNVTFRCDPISEHNRLYWYRQTLGQGPEFLTYFQNEAQLEKSRLLSDRFSAERPKGSFSTLEIQRTEQGDSAMYLCASSSSGGANTQYFGPGTRLTVL.